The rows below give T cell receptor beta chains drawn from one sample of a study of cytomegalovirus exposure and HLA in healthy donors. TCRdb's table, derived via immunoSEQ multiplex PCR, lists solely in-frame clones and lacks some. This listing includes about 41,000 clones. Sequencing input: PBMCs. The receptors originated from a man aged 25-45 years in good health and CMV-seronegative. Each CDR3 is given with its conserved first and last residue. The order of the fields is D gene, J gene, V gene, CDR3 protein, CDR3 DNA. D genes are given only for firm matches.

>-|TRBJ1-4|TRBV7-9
CASSLAANEKLFF
TGTGCCAGCAGCCTCGCAGCTAATGAAAAACTGTTTTTT
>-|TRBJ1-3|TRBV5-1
CASSVGQISGNTIYF
TGCGCCAGCAGCGTTGGACAGATCTCTGGAAACACCATATATTTT
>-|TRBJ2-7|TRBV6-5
CASSYTGINSYEQYF
TGTGCCAGCAGTTACACAGGGATCAACTCCTACGAGCAGTACTTC
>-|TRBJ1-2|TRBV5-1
CASSEGVNYGYTF
TGCGCCAGCAGCGAGGGTGTTAACTATGGCTACACCTTC
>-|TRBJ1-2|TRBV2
CASSNSYGYTF
TGTGCCAGCAGTAACAGCTATGGCTACACCTTC
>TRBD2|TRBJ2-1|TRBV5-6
CASSLGLAGVDNEQFF
TGTGCCAGCAGCTTGGGGCTAGCGGGAGTCGACAATGAGCAGTTCTTC
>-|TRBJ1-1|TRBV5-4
CASSPGQNTEAFF
TGTGCCAGCAGCCCCGGACAGAACACTGAAGCTTTCTTT
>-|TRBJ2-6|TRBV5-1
CASSPDGVSGANVLTF
TGCGCCAGCAGCCCCGACGGGGTCTCTGGGGCCAACGTCCTGACTTTC
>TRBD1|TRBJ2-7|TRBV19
CASSMTGVRREQYF
TGTGCCAGTAGTATGACAGGGGTCCGACGCGAGCAGTACTTC
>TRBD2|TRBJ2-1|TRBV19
CASSLGSSGRAREQFF
TGTGCCAGTAGTCTAGGGAGCAGCGGGAGGGCGAGGGAGCAGTTCTTC
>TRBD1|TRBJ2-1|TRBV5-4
CASSLVSRGRPNEQFF
TGTGCCAGCAGCTTGGTGTCCAGGGGGCGCCCCAATGAGCAGTTCTTC
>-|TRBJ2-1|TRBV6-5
CASSLNRAEQFF
TGTGCCAGCAGTTTGAACAGGGCTGAGCAGTTCTTC
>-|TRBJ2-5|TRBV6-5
CASSLTVIQETQYF
TGTGCCAGCAGTCTGACAGTAATCCAAGAGACCCAGTACTTC
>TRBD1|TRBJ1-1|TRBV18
CASSPKTGTGEAFF
TGTGCCAGCTCTCCGAAGACAGGGACCGGCGAAGCTTTCTTT
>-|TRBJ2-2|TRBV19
CASHVPTGTNTGELFF
TGTGCCAGTCACGTCCCGACGGGGACGAACACCGGGGAGCTGTTTTTT
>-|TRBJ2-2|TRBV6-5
CASSATGSATGELFF
TGTGCCAGCAGTGCCACAGGGTCCGCCACCGGGGAGCTGTTTTTT
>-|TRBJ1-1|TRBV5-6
CASSLEGRGEAFF
TGTGCCAGCAGCTTGGAGGGGAGGGGTGAAGCTTTCTTT
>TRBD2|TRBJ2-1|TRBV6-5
CASSYSLAGNYNEQFF
TGTGCCAGCAGTTACTCCCTAGCGGGCAACTACAATGAGCAGTTCTTC
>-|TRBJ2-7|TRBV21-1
CASSKKGKDRGLDEQYF
TGTGCCAGCAGCAAAAAGGGAAAAGACAGGGGGCTCGACGAGCAGTACTTC
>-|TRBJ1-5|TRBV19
CAIGEGLDITSNQPQHF
TGTGCCATCGGGGAGGGCTTGGATATCACGAGCAATCAGCCCCAGCATTTT
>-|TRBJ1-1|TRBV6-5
CASSYVSEAFF
TGTGCCAGCAGTTACGTGAGTGAAGCTTTCTTT
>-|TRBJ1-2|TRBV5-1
CASRPEQGYYGYTF
TGCGCCAGCAGGCCGGAACAGGGCTACTATGGCTACACCTTC
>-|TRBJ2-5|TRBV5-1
CASRSGTRQETQYF
TGCGCCAGCCGGTCTGGGACAAGACAAGAGACCCAGTACTTC
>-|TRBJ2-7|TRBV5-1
CASSLGQQVYEQYF
TGCGCCAGCAGCTTGGGACAGCAAGTCTACGAGCAGTACTTC
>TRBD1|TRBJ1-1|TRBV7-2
CASSLGTGTGSAFF
TGTGCCAGCAGCTTAGGTACCGGGACAGGGTCGGCTTTCTTT
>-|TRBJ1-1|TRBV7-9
CASSLRGEAFF
TGTGCCAGCAGCCTCCGAGGGGAAGCTTTCTTT